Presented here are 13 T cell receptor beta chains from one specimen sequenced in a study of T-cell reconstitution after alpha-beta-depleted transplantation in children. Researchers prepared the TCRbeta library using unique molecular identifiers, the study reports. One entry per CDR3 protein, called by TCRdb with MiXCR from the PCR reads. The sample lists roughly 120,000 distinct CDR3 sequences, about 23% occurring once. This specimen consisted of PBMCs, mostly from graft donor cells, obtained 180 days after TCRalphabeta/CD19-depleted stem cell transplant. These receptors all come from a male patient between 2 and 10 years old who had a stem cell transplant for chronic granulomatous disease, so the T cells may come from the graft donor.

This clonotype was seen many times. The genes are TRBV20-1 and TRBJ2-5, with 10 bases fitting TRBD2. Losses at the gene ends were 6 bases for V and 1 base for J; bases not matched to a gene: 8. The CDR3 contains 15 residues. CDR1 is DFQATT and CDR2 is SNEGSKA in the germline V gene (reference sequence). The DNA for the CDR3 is TGCAGTGCGGATTCGCCTAGCGGGAGCCAAGAGACCCAGTACTTC. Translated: CSADSPSGSQETQYF.

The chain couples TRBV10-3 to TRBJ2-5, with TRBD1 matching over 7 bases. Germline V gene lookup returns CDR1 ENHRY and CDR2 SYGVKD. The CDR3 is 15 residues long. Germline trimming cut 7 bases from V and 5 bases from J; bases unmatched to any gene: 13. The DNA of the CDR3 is TGTGCCATCAAAGCCGGGACAGCCGCCAGGGAGACCCAGTACTTC. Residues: CAIKAGTAARETQYF.

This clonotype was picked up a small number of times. The CDR3 is CASSLTGFQETQYF. CDR3 coding DNA: TGCGCCAGCAGCTTGACAGGGTTCCAAGAGACCCAGTACTTC. The chain is built from TRBV5-1 and TRBJ2-5; D might be TRBD1 (6 bases). This CDR3 comprises 14 residues. Trimming took 1 base from V and 1 from J, leaving 8 bases between them. The germline V gene has CDR1 SGHRS and CDR2 YFSETQ. The entire variable domain, with the rest obtained from reference TRBV5-1 and TRBJ2-5, is as follows: KAGVTQTPRYLIKTRGQQVTLSCSPISGHRSVSWYQQTPGQGLQFLFEYFSETQRNKGNFPGRFSGRQFSNSRSEMNVSTLELGDSALYLCASSLTGFQETQYFGPGTRLLVL.

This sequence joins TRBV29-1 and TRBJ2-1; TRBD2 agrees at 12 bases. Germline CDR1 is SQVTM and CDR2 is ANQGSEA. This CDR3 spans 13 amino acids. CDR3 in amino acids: CSTTSGGINEQFF. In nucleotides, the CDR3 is TGCAGTACGACTAGCGGGGGAATCAATGAGCAGTTCTTC.

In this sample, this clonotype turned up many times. CDR3 residues: CASSFEGALTGELFF. The CDR3 DNA follows: TGTGCCAGCAGCTTCGAGGGGGCGTTAACCGGGGAGCTGTTTTTT. V and J are TRBV7-8 and TRBJ2-2; 7 bases fit TRBD1. The CDR3 loop spans 15 amino acids. The trim removed 3 bases at V and 5 bases at J, leaving 6 bases unmatched. The V gene's germline CDR1 is SGHVS and CDR2 FQNEAQ. The variable domain in full, completed from reference TRBV7-8 and TRBJ2-2, reads GAGVSQSPRYKVAKRGQDVALRCDPISGHVSLFWYQQALGQGPEFLTYFQNEAQLDKSGLPSDRFFAERPEGSVSTLKIQRTQQEDSAVYLCASSFEGALTGELFFGEGSRLTVL.

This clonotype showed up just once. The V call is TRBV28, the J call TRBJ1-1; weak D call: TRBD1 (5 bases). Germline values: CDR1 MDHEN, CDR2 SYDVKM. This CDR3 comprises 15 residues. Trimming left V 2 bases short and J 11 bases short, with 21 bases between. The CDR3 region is CASSLSSSGKVMAFF. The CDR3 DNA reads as TGTGCCAGCAGTTTAAGTTCCTCAGGGAAGGTCATGGCTTTCTTT.

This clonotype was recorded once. This chain's CDR3 is CASSHRPGNEQYF. The CDR3 DNA reads TGTGCCAGCAGCCACCGCCCCGGAAACGAGCAGTACTTC. This chain uses TRBV27 with TRBJ2-7; D is ambiguous. This CDR3 comprises 13 residues. V was clipped by 6 bases and J by 5 bases, with 14 bases between them. CDR1 is MNHEY, CDR2 SMNVEV, per germline (reference sequence).

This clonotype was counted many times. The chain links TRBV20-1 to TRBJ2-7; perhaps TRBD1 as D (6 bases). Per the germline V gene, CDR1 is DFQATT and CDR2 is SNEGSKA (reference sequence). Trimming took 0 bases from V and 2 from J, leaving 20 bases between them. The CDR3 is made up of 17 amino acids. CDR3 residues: CSARDLGADRFTYEQYF. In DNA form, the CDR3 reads TGCAGTGCTAGAGATCTGGGGGCTGACAGGTTCACCTACGAGCAGTACTTC.

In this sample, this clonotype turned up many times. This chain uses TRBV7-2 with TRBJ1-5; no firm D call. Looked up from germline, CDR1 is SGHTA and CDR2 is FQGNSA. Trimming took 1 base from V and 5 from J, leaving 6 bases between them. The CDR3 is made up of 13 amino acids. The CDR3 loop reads CASSLEDYQPQHF. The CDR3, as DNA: TGTGCCAGCAGCTTAGAGGATTATCAGCCCCAGCATTTT.

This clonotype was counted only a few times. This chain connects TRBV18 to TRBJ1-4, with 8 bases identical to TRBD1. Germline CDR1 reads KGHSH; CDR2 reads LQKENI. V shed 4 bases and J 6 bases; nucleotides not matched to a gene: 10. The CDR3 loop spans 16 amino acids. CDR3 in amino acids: CASSRSTGGSDEKLFF. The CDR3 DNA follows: TGTGCCAGCTCACGATCCACAGGGGGTAGTGATGAAAAACTGTTTTTT.

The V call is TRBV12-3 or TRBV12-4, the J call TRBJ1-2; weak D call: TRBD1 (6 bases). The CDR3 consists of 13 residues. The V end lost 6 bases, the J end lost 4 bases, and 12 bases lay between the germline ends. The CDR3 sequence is CASRKDRPYGYTF. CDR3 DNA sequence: TGTGCCAGCAGGAAGGACAGACCCTATGGCTACACCTTC.

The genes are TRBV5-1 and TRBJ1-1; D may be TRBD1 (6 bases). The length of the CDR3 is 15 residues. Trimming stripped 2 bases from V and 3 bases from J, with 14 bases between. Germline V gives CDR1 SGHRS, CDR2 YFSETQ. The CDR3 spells CASSLNRVGDTEAFF. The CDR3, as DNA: TGCGCCAGCAGCTTAAACAGGGTCGGGGACACTGAAGCTTTCTTT. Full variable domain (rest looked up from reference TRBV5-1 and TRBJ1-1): KAGVTQTPRYLIKTRGQQVTLSCSPISGHRSVSWYQQTPGQGLQFLFEYFSETQRNKGNFPGRFSGRQFSNSRSEMNVSTLELGDSALYLCASSLNRVGDTEAFFGQGTRLTVV.

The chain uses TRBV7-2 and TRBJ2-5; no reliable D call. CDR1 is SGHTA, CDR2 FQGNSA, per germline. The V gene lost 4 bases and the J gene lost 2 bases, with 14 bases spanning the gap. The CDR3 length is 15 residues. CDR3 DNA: TGTGCCAGCAGCTCACCCGGACGGATTCAAGAGACCCAGTACTTC. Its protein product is CASSSPGRIQETQYF.